Sequencing of this T cell receptor (beta chain) was carried out in a study of blood T cell repertoires in COVID-19. About the research overall: Sample material is recorded as cDNA or gDNA derived from T cells, B-cell-depleted T cells, or PBMCs.

There are 15 residues in the CDR3. The germline V gene has CDR1 SQVTM and CDR2 ANQGSEA. The V gene lost 8 bases and the J gene lost 4 bases, with 23 bases spanning the gap. Only in-frame clones appear in the TCRdb table, and some are missing; sequencing was by immunoSEQ multiplex PCR. The sample contains 120,000 to 150,000 clones, 80% to 85% of which appear only once. Enrolled through a virtual design, the participants were between roughly 18 and 90 years of age and came from under 25 US areas. Participants' own reports of clinical history determined their cohort assignment. This receptor was identified in a man between 40 and 49 years old with acute COVID-19. Sample: PBMCs or T cells enriched from blood (not recorded which). The chain employs TRBV29-1 and TRBJ2-5; D perhaps matches TRBD2 (6 bases). In nucleotides, the CDR3 is TGCAGCTGGCAGCGCGGGACCATGAGAGGAGAGACCCAGTACTTC. Amino acids: CSWQRGTMRGETQYF. The complete variable domain, with remaining parts taken from reference TRBV29-1 and TRBJ2-5, reads SAVISQKPSRDICQRGTSLTIQCQVDSQVTMMFWYRQQPGQSLTLIATANQGSEATYESGFVIDKFPISRPNLTFSTLTVSNMSPEDSSIYLCSWQRGTMRGETQYFGPGTRLLVL.